This TCR beta chain emerged from a study of blood T cells in healthy people across ages. The use of a sample-barcoded 5' primer and a J-beta primer mix characterized a second PCR of roughly 6 to 11 cycles. One entry per CDR3 protein results from TCRdb running MiXCR on the 5' RACE reads. The data show about 640,000 distinct CDR3 sequences, roughly 58% seen once. V was trimmed by 1 base and J by 11 bases, leaving 17 bases between them. Germline V gives CDR1 MGHDK, CDR2 SYGVNS. CDR3 length equals 14 residues. Study outcomes and limitations: The long-lived group displayed more naive CD4+ cells, plus higher diversity, than the aged donors did.

With regard to this clonotype: As yet, its antigen is unknown.

The TCR comes from a man between 60 and 75 years old in good health. This chain uses TRBV25-1 with TRBJ2-5; tentatively, D is TRBD1 (6 bases). The specimen was blood. The CDR3 nucleotides read TGTGCCAGCAGTGAATTTGGGGGCTACAATGAGCAGTACTTC. Residues: CASSEFGGYNEQYF.